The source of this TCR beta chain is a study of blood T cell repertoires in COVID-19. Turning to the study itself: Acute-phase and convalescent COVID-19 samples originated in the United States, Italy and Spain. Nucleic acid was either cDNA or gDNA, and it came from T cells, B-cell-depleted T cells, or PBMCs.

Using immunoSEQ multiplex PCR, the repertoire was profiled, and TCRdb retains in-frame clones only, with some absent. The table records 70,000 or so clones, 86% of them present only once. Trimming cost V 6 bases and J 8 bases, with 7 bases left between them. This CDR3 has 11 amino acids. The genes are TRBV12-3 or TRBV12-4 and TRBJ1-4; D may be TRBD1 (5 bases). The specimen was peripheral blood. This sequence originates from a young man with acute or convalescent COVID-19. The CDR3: CASSWGEKLFF. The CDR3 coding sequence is TGTGCCAGCAGCTGGGGCGAAAAACTGTTTTTT.